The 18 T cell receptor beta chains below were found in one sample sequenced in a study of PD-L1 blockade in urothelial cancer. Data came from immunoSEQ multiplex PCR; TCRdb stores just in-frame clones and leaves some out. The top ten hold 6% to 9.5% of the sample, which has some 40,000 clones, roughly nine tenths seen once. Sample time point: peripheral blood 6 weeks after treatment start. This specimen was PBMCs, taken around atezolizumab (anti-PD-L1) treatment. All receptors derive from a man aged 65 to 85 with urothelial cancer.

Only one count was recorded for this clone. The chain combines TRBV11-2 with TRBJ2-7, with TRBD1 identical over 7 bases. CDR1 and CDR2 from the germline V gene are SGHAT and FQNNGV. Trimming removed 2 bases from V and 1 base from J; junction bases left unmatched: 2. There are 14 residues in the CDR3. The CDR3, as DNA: TGTGCCAGCAGCTTAACAGGGGCATCCTACGAGCAGTACTTC. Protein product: CASSLTGASYEQYF.

The CDR3 bases are TGTGCCAGCAGTTTTATAGCGGGAGGGCCGAACACCGGGGAGCTGTTTTTT. Amino acids: CASSFIAGGPNTGELFF. The chain recombines TRBV28 with TRBJ2-2; 11 bases are shared with TRBD2. There are 17 residues in the CDR3. Germline CDR1 MDHEN, CDR2 SYDVKM. Trimming removed 3 bases from V and 0 bases from J; junction bases left unmatched: 3.

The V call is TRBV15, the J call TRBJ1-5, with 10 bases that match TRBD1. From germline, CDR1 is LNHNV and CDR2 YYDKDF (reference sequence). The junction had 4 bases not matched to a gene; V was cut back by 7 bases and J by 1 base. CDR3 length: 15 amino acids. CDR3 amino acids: CATTPGQGSNQPQHF. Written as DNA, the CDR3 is TGTGCCACCACCCCGGGACAGGGGAGCAATCAGCCCCAGCATTTT.

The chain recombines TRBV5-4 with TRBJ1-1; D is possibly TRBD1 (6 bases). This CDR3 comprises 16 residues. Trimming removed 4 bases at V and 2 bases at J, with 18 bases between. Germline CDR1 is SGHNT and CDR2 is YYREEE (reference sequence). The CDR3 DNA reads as TGTGCCAGCAGCCTCGGACAGCCCGGACTTAACACTGAAGCTTTCTTT. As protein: CASSLGQPGLNTEAFF.

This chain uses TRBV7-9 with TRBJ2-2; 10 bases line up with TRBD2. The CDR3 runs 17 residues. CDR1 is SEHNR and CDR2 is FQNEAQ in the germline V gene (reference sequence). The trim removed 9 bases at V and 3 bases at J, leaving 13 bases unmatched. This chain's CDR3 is CASNRPSGSIDTGELFF. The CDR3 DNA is TGTGCCAGTAACCGACCTAGCGGGAGTATTGACACCGGGGAGCTGTTTTTT.

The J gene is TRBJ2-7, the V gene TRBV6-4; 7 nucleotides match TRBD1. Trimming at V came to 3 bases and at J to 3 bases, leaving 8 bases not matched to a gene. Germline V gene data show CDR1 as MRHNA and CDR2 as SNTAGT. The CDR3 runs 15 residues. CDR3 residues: CASSEFAGGSYEQYF. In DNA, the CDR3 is TGTGCCAGCAGTGAATTTGCAGGGGGAAGCTACGAGCAGTACTTC.

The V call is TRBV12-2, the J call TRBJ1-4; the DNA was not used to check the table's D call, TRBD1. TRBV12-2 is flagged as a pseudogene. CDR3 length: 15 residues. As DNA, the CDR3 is TGTGCAAGTCGCTTTAGGGGGCTCGGTAATGAAAAACTGTTTTTT. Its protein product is CASRFRGLGNEKLFF.

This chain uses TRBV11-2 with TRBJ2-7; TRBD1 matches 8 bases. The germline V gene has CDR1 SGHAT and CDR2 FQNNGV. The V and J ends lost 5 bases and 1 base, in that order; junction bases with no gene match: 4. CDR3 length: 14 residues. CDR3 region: CASSPTGGSYEQYF. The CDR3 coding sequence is TGTGCCAGCAGCCCCACAGGGGGGTCCTACGAGCAGTACTTC.

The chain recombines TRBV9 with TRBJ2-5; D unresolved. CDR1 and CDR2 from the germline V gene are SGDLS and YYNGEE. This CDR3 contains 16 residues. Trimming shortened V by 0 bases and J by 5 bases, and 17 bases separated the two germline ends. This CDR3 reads CASSVGPLGPRETQYF. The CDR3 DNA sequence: TGTGCCAGCAGCGTAGGCCCTTTGGGCCCAAGGGAGACCCAGTACTTC.

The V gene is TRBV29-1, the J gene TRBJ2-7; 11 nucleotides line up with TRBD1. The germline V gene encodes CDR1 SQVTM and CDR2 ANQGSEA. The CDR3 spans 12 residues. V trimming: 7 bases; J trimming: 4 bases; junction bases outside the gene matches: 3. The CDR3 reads CSGGDRGYEQYF. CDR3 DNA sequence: TGCAGCGGGGGGGACAGGGGGTACGAGCAGTACTTC.

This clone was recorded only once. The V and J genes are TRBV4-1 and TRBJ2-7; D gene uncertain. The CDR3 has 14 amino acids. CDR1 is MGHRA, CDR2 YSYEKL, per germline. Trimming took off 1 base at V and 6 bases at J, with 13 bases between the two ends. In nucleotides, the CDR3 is TGCGCCAGCAGCCAAGCGGTACACCGGAGCGAGCAGTACTTC. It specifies CASSQAVHRSEQYF.

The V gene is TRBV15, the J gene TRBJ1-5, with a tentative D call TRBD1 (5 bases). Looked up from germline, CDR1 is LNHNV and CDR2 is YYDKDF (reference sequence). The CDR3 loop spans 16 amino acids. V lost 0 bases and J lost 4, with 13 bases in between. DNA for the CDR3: TGTGCCACCAGCAGAGATTGGGTAGGGGCGAATCAGCCCCAGCATTTT. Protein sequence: CATSRDWVGANQPQHF.

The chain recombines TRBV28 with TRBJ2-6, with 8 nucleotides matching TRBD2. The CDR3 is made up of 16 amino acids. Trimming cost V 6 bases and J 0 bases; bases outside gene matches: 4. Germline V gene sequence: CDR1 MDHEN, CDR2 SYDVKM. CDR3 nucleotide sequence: TGTGCCAGCAGGCCCGCGGGGGGCTCTGGGGCCAACGTCCTGACTTTC. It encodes CASRPAGGSGANVLTF.

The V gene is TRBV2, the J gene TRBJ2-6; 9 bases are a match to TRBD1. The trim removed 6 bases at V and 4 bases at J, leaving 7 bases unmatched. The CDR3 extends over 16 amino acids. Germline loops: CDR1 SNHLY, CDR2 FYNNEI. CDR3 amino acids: CASRGQGSSGANVLTF. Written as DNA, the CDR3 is TGTGCCAGCAGGGGACAGGGCTCGTCGGGGGCCAACGTCCTGACTTTC.

CDR3 in amino acids: CSVETPGETQYF. CDR3 DNA sequence: TGCAGCGTTGAGACACCAGGGGAGACCCAGTACTTC. This chain joins TRBV29-1 and TRBJ2-5; D perhaps matches TRBD1 (5 bases). The CDR3 spans 12 residues. The germline gives CDR1 SQVTM, CDR2 ANQGSEA. Between the trimmed V and J ends, which lost 3 bases and 5 bases, there was a span of 10 bases.

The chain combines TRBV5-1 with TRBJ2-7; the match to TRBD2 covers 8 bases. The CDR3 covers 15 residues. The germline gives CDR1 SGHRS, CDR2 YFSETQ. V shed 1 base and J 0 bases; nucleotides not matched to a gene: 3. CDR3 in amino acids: CASSLSAGVSYEQYF. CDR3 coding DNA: TGCGCCAGCAGCTTGTCAGCGGGAGTCTCCTACGAGCAGTACTTC.

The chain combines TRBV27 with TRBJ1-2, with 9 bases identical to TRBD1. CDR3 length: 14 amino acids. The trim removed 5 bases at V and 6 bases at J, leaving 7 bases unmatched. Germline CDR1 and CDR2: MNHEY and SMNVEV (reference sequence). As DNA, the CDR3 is TGTGCCAGCAGTGCTCAACAGGGGGCGGATGGCTACACCTTC. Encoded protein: CASSAQQGADGYTF.

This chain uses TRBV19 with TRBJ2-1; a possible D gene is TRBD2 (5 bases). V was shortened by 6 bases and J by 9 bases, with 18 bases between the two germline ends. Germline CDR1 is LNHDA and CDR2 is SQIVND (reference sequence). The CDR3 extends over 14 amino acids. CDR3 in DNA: TGTGCCAGTAGCATTACCTACCCTCGGGGTGAGCAGTTCTTC. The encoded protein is CASSITYPRGEQFF.